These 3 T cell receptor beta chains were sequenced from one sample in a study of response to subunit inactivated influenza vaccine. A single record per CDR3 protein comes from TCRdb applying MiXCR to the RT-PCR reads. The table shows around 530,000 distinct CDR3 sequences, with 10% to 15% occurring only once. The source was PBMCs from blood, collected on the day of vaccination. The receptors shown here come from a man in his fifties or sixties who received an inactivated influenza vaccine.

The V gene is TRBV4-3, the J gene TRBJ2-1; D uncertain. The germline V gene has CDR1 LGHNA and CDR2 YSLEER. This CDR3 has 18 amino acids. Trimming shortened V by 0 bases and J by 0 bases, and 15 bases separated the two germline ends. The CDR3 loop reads CASSQDKTMGYSYNEQFF. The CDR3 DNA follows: TGCGCCAGCAGCCAAGACAAGACGATGGGGTACTCCTACAATGAGCAGTTCTTC.

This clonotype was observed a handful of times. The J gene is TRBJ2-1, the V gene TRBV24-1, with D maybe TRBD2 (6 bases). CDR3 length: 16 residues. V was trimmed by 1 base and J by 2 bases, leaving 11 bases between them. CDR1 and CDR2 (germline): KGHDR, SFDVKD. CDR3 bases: TGTGCCACCAGTGATTTTCGCGGGGCGGCCTACAATGAGCAGTTCTTC. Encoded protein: CATSDFRGAAYNEQFF.

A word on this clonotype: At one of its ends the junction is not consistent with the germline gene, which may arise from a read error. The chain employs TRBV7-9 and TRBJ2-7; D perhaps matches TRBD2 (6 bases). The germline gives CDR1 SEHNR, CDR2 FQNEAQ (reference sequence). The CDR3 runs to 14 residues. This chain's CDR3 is CASSVAVGLYEQYF. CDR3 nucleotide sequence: TGTGCCAGCAGCGTAGCGGTCGGGCTTTACGAGCAGTACTTC.